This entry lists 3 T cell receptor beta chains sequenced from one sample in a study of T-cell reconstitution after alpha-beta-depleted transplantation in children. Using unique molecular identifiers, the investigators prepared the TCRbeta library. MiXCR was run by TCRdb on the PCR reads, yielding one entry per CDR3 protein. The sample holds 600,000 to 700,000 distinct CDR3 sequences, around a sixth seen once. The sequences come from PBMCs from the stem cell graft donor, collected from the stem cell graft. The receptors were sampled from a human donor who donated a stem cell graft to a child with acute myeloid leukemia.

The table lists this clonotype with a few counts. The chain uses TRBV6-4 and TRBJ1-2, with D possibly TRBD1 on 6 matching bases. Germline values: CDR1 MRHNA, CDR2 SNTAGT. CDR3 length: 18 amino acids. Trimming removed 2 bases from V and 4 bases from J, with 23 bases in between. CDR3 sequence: CASSDLTDSQTGSYGYTF. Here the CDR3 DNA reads TGTGCCAGCAGTGACCTTACTGATTCCCAAACAGGGAGCTATGGCTACACCTTC.

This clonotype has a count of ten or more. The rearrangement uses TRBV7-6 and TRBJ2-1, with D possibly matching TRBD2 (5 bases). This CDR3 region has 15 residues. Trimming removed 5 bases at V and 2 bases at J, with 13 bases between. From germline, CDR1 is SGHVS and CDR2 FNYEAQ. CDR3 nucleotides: TGTGCCAGCAGCCCAGGAGACGGGACCTACAATGAGCAGTTCTTC. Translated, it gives CASSPGDGTYNEQFF.

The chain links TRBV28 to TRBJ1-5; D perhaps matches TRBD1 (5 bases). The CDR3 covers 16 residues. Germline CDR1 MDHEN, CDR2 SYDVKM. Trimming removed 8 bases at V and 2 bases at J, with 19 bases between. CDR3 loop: CASRGGEGAGNQPQHF. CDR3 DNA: TGTGCCAGCCGGGGAGGGGAGGGCGCGGGCAATCAGCCCCAGCATTTT.